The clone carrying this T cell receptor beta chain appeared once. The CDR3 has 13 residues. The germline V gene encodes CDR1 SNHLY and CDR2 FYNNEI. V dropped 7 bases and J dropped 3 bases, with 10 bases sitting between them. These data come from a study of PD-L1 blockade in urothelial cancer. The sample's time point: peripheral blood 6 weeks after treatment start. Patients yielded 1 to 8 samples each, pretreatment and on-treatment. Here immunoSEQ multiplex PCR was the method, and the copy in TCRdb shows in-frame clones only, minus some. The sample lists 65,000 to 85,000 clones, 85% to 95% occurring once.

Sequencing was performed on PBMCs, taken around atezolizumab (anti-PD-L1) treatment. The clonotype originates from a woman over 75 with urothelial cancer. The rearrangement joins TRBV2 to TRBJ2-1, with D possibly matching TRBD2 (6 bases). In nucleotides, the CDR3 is TGTGCCAGCATCCCGGGAGACTACAATGAGCAGTTCTTC. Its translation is CASIPGDYNEQFF.